These T cell receptor beta chains were read from a single sample in a study of blood T cell repertoires in COVID-19. The data were produced by immunoSEQ multiplex PCR, yet TCRdb's version contains in-frame clones alone and is incomplete. Altogether some 200,000 clones are present, 70% to 90% being singletons, with the ten largest covering around 5.7%. The sequenced sample was peripheral blood. The receptors were gathered from a man aged 80 or over with acute or convalescent COVID-19. Each CDR3 is given with its conserved first and last residue. The order of the fields is V gene, J gene, CDR3 protein.

v_gene: TRBV29-1; j_gene: TRBJ1-4; CDR3aa: CSAGKAGSNEKLFF
v_gene: TRBV2; j_gene: TRBJ1-1; CDR3aa: CASSAPNTEAFF
v_gene: TRBV7-9; j_gene: TRBJ2-1; CDR3aa: CASDSRQGSLNEQFF
v_gene: TRBV6-2/TRBV6-3; j_gene: TRBJ2-1; CDR3aa: CASSYGGSSYNEQFF
v_gene: TRBV5-1; j_gene: TRBJ2-7; CDR3aa: CASSLVPDRVEQYF
v_gene: TRBV19; j_gene: TRBJ1-1; CDR3aa: CASKRDLNTEAFF
v_gene: TRBV11-2; j_gene: TRBJ2-1; CDR3aa: CASSLLLQGNEQFF
v_gene: TRBV9; j_gene: TRBJ2-5; CDR3aa: CASSEGALSGLQETQYF
v_gene: TRBV18; j_gene: TRBJ2-3; CDR3aa: CASSTRGSTDTQYF
v_gene: TRBV5-1; j_gene: TRBJ2-3; CDR3aa: CASSPPGVLATDTQYF
v_gene: TRBV4-1; j_gene: TRBJ2-5; CDR3aa: CASSRDRGGQETQYF
v_gene: TRBV28; j_gene: TRBJ1-1; CDR3aa: CASSFSTLTGARAFF
v_gene: TRBV5-4; j_gene: TRBJ2-1; CDR3aa: CASSSGLAGWSSYNEQFF
v_gene: TRBV7-8; j_gene: TRBJ2-3; CDR3aa: CASSHTADGLRTQYF
v_gene: TRBV9; j_gene: TRBJ1-1; CDR3aa: CASSVASGDSPEAFF
v_gene: TRBV19; j_gene: TRBJ1-3; CDR3aa: CASTSRGTLSGNTIYF
v_gene: TRBV7-9; j_gene: TRBJ1-4; CDR3aa: CASSMAGLKVEKLFF
v_gene: TRBV6-1; j_gene: TRBJ2-2; CDR3aa: CASSERRERNTGELFF
v_gene: TRBV6-5; j_gene: TRBJ1-1; CDR3aa: CASSRFRDSNTEAFF
v_gene: TRBV30; j_gene: TRBJ1-5; CDR3aa: CAWSVRGPLSQPQHF
v_gene: TRBV28; j_gene: TRBJ2-7; CDR3aa: CASSPGDRTYEQYF
v_gene: TRBV5-1; j_gene: TRBJ2-7; CDR3aa: CASSRGQGDIEQYF
v_gene: TRBV7-9; j_gene: TRBJ2-6; CDR3aa: CASSHDRSSGANVLTF
v_gene: TRBV4-3; j_gene: TRBJ1-5; CDR3aa: CASSQDRGGAQPQHF
v_gene: TRBV27; j_gene: TRBJ1-6; CDR3aa: CASRLRDRENSPLHF
v_gene: TRBV7-9; j_gene: TRBJ1-2; CDR3aa: CASSLSDRVTGGYTF
v_gene: TRBV7-8; j_gene: TRBJ2-5; CDR3aa: CASSLDRMETQYF
v_gene: TRBV7-8; j_gene: TRBJ1-2; CDR3aa: CASSLGVQGAFYGYTF
v_gene: TRBV10-3; j_gene: TRBJ2-1; CDR3aa: CACGQPYNEQFF
v_gene: TRBV6-6; j_gene: TRBJ1-2; CDR3aa: CASRQTEPYGYTF
v_gene: TRBV5-1; j_gene: TRBJ2-2; CDR3aa: CASSEQGTGELFF
v_gene: TRBV27; j_gene: TRBJ1-5; CDR3aa: CASSINRDFSNQPQHF
v_gene: TRBV5-6; j_gene: TRBJ1-2; CDR3aa: CASSPYSTGGDYGYTF